The clone carrying this TCR beta chain came up once. What it binds is not known. The germline gives CDR1 SGHAT, CDR2 FQNNGV. V lost 0 bases, J lost 4 bases, and 0 bases stayed unmatched. The CDR3 contains 13 residues. These data belong to a study of OX40 agonist ivuxolimab in advanced cancers. Study background: Each patient was given ivuxolimab into a vein every 2 weeks, at 0.01 to 10 mg/kg. Broader study findings: Low normalized clonal expansion also occurred in some nonresponding patients.

Some clones are missing from TCRdb's copy, which holds only in-frame ones; the method was immunoSEQ multiplex PCR. The sample shows 40,000 or so clones, roughly 88% of them seen only once. V usage is TRBV11-2 and J usage is TRBJ2-7, with 7 positions matching TRBD1. The sequencing here drew on CD4+ or CD8+ T cells sorted from blood, taken in a trial of the OX40 agonist ivuxolimab. The source of this sequence is an adult with an advanced solid tumor such as melanoma, head and neck, liver or kidney cancer. The CDR3 protein is CASSLDRGYEQYF. CDR3 nucleotides: TGTGCCAGCAGCTTAGACAGGGGGTACGAGCAGTACTTC.